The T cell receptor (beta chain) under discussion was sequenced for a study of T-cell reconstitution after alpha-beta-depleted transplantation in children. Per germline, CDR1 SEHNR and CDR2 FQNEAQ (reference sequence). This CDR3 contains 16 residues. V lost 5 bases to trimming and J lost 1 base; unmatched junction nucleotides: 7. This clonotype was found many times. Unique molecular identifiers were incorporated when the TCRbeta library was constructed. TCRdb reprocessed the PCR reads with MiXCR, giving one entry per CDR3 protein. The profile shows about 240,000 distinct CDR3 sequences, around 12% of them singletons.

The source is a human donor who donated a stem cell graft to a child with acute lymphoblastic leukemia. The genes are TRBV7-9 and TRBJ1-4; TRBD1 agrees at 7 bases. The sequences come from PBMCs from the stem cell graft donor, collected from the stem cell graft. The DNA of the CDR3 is TGTGCCAGCAGCCAACAGGGGAGCTTAACTAATGAAAAACTGTTTTTT. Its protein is CASSQQGSLTNEKLFF.